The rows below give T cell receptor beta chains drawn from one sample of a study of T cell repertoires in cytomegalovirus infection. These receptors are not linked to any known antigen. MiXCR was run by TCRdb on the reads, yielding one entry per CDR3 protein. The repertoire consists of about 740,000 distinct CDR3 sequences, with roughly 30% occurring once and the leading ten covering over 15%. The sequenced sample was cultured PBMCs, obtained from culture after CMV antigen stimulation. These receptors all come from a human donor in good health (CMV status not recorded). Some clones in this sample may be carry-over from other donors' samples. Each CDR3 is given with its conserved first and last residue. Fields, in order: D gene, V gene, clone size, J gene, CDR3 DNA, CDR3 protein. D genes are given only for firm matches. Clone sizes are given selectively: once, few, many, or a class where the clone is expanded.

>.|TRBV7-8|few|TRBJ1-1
TGTGCCAGCAGCTTTGGGACACAGTGGGACCGCGCTTTCTTT
CASSFGTQWDRAFF
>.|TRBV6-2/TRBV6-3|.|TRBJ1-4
TGTGCCAGCAGCCGCACGGACAACCCAGAAAAACTGTTTTTT
CASSRTDNPEKLFF
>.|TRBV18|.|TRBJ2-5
TGTGCCAGCTCACCGCAAATTACAGGGAAAGAGACCCAGTACTTC
CASSPQITGKETQYF
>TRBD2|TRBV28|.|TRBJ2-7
TGTGCCAGCAGTTTATCAGGCCTAGCGGGTGAGCAGTACTTC
CASSLSGLAGEQYF
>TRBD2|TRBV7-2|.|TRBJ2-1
TGTGCCAGCAGACCACGACTAGCGGGAGCGGGCGCGAATGAGCAGTTCTTC
CASRPRLAGAGANEQFF
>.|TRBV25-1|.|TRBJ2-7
TGTGCCAGCAGTGAATCTGGCTCAATCTACGAGCAGTACTTC
CASSESGSIYEQYF
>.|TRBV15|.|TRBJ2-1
TGTGCCACCAGCAGAGCCCGGGACTCCAATGAGCAGTTCTTC
CATSRARDSNEQFF
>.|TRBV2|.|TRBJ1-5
TGTGCCAGCAGTGTACAGGGATCTAGCAATCAGCCCCAGCATTTT
CASSVQGSSNQPQHF
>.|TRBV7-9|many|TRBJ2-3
TGTGCCAGCAGTTTTCATAGGGGCACAGATACGCAGTATTTT
CASSFHRGTDTQYF
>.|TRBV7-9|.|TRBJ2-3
TGTGCCAGCAGCTTGGGGGACCTTAGCACAGATACGCAGTATTTT
CASSLGDLSTDTQYF
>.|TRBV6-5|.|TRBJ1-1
TGTGCCAGCAGTTACTCCCCAACCTACACTGAAGCTTTCTTT
CASSYSPTYTEAFF
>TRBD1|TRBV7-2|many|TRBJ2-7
TGTGCCAGCAGCTTAGATTGGACAGGGGGCTTCTACGAGCAGTACTTC
CASSLDWTGGFYEQYF
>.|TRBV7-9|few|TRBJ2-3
TGTGCCAGCAGCTCGCCGAGTGGTTCACCGGATACGCAGTATTTT
CASSSPSGSPDTQYF
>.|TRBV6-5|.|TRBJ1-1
TGTGCCAGCAGTCTCACAACAATTAACACTGAAGCTTTCTTT
CASSLTTINTEAFF
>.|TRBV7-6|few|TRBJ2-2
TGTGCCAGCAGTCCGGTGGGCCGAGGCGGGGAGCTGTTTTTT
CASSPVGRGGELFF
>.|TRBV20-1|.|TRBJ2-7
TGCTACTGGGACATTAACTACGAGCAGTACTTC
CYWDINYEQYF
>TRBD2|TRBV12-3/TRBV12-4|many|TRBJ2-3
TGTGCCAGCAGTTTATGGACTAGCGGGGGTTTAGATACGCAGTATTTT
CASSLWTSGGLDTQYF
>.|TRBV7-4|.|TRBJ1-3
TGTACCAGCAGCTTAGGCCCTGACATGTTTGGAAACACCATATATTTT
CTSSLGPDMFGNTIYF
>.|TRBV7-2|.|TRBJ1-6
TGTGCCAGCAGCTTAGATCGGAACTCCTATAATTCACCCCTCCACTTT
CASSLDRNSYNSPLHF
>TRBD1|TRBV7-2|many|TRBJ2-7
TGTGCCAGCAGCAGAGGGACAGGGCTCTACGAGCAGTACTTC
CASSRGTGLYEQYF
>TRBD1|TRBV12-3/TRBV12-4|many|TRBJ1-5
TGTGCCAGCAGTTTAGGACAGGGGGAACGTCAGCCCCAGCATTTT
CASSLGQGERQPQHF
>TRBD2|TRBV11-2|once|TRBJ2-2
TGTGCCAGCAGGTCGTTGCGGGAGGTTGAGCTGTTTTTT
CASRSLREVELFF
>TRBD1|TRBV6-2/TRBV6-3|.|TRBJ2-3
TGTGCCAGCAGTTACTCCTTTGGACAGGCCCGCACAGATACGCAGTATTTT
CASSYSFGQARTDTQYF
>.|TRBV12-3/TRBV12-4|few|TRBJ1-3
TGTGCCAGCAGTAAATGGACATCCTCTGGAAACACCATATATTTT
CASSKWTSSGNTIYF
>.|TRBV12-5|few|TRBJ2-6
TGTGCTAGTGGCATAGGCTCTGGGGCCAACGTCCTGACTTTC
CASGIGSGANVLTF
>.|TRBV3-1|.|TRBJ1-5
TGTGCCAGCAGCCCACAGTATTATAGCAATCAGCCCCAGCATTTT
CASSPQYYSNQPQHF
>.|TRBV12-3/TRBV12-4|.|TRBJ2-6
TGTGCCAGCAGTTCAGGGATTATCTCTGGGGCCAACGTCCTGACTTTC
CASSSGIISGANVLTF
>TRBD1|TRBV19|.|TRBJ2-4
TGTGCCAGTAGATACCGGGACAGTAACATTCAGTACTTC
CASRYRDSNIQYF
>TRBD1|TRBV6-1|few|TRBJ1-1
TGTGCCAGCAGACCCAGACAGGGAGGAGCTTTCTTT
CASRPRQGGAFF
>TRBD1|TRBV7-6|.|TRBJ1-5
TGTGCCAGCAGCATCGGGACAGGGGGAGGCCAGCCCCAGCATTTT
CASSIGTGGGQPQHF
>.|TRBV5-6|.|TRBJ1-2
TGTGCCAGCAGCTTGGTCGGCGGGCCCTATGGCTACACCTTC
CASSLVGGPYGYTF
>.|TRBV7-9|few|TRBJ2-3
TGTGCCAGCAGCTTAGGAGGCCCTTTGGCGAAATATTTT
CASSLGGPLAKYF
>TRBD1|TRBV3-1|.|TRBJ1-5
TGTGCCAGCAGTCGAGGACAGGAAATCGTCCCCCAGCATTTT
CASSRGQEIVPQHF
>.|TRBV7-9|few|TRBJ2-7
TGTGCCAGCAGCTACGCGACCCATACGGACGAGCAGTACTTC
CASSYATHTDEQYF
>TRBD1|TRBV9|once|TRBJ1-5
TGTGCCAGCAGCGCGACAGGGTCTCGGAATCAGCCCCAGCATTTT
CASSATGSRNQPQHF
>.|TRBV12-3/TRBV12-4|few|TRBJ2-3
TGTGCCAGCAGTCCGACCAAAAATACGCAGTATTTT
CASSPTKNTQYF
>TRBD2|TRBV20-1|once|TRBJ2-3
TGCAGTGCTACCGACGTTACTAGCGGGGGAGTCACAGATACGCAGTATTTT
CSATDVTSGGVTDTQYF
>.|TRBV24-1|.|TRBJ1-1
TGTGCCACCAAGCATACAGGGACTAGGAACACTGAAGCTTTCTTT
CATKHTGTRNTEAFF
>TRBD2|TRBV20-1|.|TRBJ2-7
TGCAGTGCTGCTGGGACTAGCTTGGAGCAGTACTTC
CSAAGTSLEQYF
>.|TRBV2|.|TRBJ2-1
TGTGCCAGCAGTGGACCTAGCCGAGTAGGCAATGAGCAGTTCTTC
CASSGPSRVGNEQFF
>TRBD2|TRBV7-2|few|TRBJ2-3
TGTGCCAGCAGCTTATCCAGCGGGAGCGGTTCAGATACGCAGTATTTT
CASSLSSGSGSDTQYF
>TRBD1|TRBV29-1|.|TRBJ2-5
TGCAGCTACAGGACAGGACCCCAAGAGACCCAGTACTTC
CSYRTGPQETQYF
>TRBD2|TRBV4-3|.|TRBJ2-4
TGCGCCAGCAGCCACTCTATGCTGCCCGGAGCGGGAGGTTACATTCAGTACTTC
CASSHSMLPGAGGYIQYF
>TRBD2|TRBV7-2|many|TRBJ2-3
TGTGCCAGCAGCCCTCGGCTAGCGGGGGTTACGCAGTATTTT
CASSPRLAGVTQYF
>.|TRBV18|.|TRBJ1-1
TGTGCCAGCTCCCCGGTCGAAAGGGACACTGAAGCTTTCTTT
CASSPVERDTEAFF
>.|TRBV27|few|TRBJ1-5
TGTGCCAGCAGTTTAGCCAGGGATAGCAATCAGCCCCAGCATTTT
CASSLARDSNQPQHF
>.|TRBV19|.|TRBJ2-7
TGTGCCACAACCGCTGGGAACGACTACGAGCAGTACTTC
CATTAGNDYEQYF
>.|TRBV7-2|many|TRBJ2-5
TGTGCCAGCAGCTTACGGTTCGGGGTAGAGACCCAGTACTTC
CASSLRFGVETQYF
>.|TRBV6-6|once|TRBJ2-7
TGTGCCAGCAGTAGACCGACAGCCTACGAGCAGTACTTC
CASSRPTAYEQYF
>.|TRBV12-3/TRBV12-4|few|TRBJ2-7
TGTGCCAGCTTGAGGGTGGGGGACTACGAGCAGTACTTC
CASLRVGDYEQYF
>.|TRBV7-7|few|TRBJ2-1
TGTGCCAGCAGCTTAATCCGGCAGGACAATGAGCAGTTCTTC
CASSLIRQDNEQFF